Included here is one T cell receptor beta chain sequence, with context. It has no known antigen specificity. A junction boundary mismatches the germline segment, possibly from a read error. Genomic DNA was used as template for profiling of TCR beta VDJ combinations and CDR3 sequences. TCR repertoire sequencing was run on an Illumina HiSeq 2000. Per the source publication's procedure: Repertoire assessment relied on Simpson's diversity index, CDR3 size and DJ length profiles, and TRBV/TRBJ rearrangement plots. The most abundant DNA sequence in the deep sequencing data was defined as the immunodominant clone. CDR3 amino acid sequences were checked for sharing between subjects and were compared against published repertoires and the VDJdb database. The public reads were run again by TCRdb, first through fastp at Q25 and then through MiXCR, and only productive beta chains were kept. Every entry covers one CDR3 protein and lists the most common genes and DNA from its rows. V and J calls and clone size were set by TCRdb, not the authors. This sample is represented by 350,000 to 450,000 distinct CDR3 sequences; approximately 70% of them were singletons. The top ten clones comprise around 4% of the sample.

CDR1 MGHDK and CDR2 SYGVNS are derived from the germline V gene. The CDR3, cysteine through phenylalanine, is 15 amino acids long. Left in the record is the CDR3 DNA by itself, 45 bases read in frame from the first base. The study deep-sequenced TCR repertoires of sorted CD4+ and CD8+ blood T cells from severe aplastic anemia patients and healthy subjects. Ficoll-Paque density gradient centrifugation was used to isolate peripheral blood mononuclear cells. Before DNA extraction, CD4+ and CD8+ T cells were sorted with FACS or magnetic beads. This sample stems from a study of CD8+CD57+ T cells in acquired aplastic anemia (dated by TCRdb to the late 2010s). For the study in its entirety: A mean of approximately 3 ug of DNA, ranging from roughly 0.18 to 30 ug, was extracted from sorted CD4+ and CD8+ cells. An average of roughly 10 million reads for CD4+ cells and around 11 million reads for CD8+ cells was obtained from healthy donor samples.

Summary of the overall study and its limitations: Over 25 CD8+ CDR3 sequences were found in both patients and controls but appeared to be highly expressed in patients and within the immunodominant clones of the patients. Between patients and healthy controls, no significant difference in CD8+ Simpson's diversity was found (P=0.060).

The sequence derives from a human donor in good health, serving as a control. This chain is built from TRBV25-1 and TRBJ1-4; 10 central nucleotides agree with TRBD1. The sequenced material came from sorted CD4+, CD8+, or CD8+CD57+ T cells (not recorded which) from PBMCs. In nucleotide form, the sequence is TGTGCCAGCAGTGTCCGGACAGGGGGGACGAAAAAACTGTATTTT. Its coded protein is CASSVRTGGTKKLYF.